This T cell receptor beta chain was captured in a study of shared clonotypes between healthy human individuals. This CDR3 is 15 amino acids long. With 1 base clipped from V and 2 bases from J, the junction kept 6 bases outside the gene matches. Germline loops: CDR1 SGHRS, CDR2 YFSETQ. TCRdb's copy holds only in-frame clones and misses some; the assay was immunoSEQ multiplex PCR. The profile shows some 2,000,000 clones, about 95% of them singletons. The clonotype originates from a man younger than 35 in good health. The sample taken for sequencing was naive CD4+ T cells sorted from blood. The subset is: CD45RA+ positively selected. The V and J genes are TRBV5-1 and TRBJ2-7, with 7 bases lining up with TRBD2. CDR3: CASSLIGTTTYEQYF. As DNA, the CDR3 is TGCGCCAGCAGCTTGATAGGGACTACGACCTACGAGCAGTACTTC.